The T cell receptor (beta chain) under discussion was sequenced for a study of response to subunit inactivated influenza vaccine. Findings and limits, study-wide: Few additional T cells are recruited per seasonal influenza vaccination, authors suggested.

TCRdb ran MiXCR on the RT-PCR reads and lists one entry per CDR3 protein. The sample consists of 500,000 to 650,000 distinct CDR3 sequences, 7.6% of them appearing once. The CDR3 runs to 13 residues. V dropped 5 bases and J dropped 3 bases, with 11 bases sitting between them. As for this clonotype: What it binds is not known.

The source is a man aged 50-75 years who received an inactivated influenza vaccine. The chain recombines TRBV12-3 or TRBV12-4 with TRBJ2-7; no clear D. This specimen was PBMCs from blood, taken less than 30 months after vaccination. CDR3 coding DNA: TGTGCCAGCAGTGGCAGGCCCCTCTACGAGCAGTACTTC. Its translation: CASSGRPLYEQYF.